This T cell receptor beta chain originates from a study of blood T cell repertoires in COVID-19. V lost 0 bases and J lost 4; bases outside the gene matches: 4. Looked up from germline, CDR1 is SGHRS and CDR2 is YFSETQ. The CDR3 is 16 amino acids. Some clones are missing from TCRdb's copy, which holds only in-frame ones; the method was immunoSEQ multiplex PCR. The sample has over 200,000 clones, approximately 90% seen once. J is TRBJ1-6 and V is TRBV5-1; TRBD1 aligns across 7 bases. The TCR sequence derives from a man aged 25 to 40 with COVID-19, enrolled during active disease. The sample comprised peripheral blood. As DNA, the CDR3 is TGCGCCAGCAGCTTGGGGGGACAGTCTTATAATTCACCCCTCCACTTT. It is translated as CASSLGGQSYNSPLHF.